The clone carrying this T cell receptor (beta chain) was recorded many times. Its matching antigen is unknown. Arm-PCR of CDR3 regions and iRepertoire HTBI primers were the basis on which TCR beta libraries were built. TCRdb ran MiXCR on the multiplex PCR reads and lists one entry per CDR3 protein. The sample lists some 420,000 distinct CDR3 sequences; 20% to 25% were seen once. The sample's time point: persistent/refractory GD, antithyroid drugs over 5 years with positive TRAb. PBMC RNA was the source of the TCR library. This sample stems from a study of regulatory T cells in long-lasting Graves disease. About the research overall: Graves' disease counted as persistent after over 5 years of antithyroid drugs with positive TSH receptor antibodies. Study-wide findings and caveats: When disease was persistent, TRBV28, TRBJ1-2 and TRBJ2-5 were the favored segments. Clonotypes that were public and shared totalled a few thousand in persistent patients versus over 800 in new patients.

CDR1 is SNHLY and CDR2 is FYNNEI in the germline V gene. The V end lost 4 bases, the J end lost 0 bases, and 13 bases lay between the germline ends. The CDR3 sequence is 16 residues long. The chain couples TRBV2 to TRBJ1-5, with D unresolved. This TCR was recovered from a female donor with Graves disease. Sequencing was performed on peripheral blood mononuclear cells (PBMCs), taken when the disease was refractory, from a patient treated with antithyroid drugs. The CDR3 sequence: CASSGTQSLSNQPQHF. DNA of the CDR3: TGTGCCAGCAGTGGAACCCAGTCACTTAGCAATCAGCCCCAGCATTTT.